These 5 T cell receptor beta chains were sequenced from one sample in a study of blood T cell repertoires in COVID-19 (dated by TCRdb to 2020 to 2021). Library creation used the immunoSEQ multiplex PCR assay. The table was pulled from immuneACCESS by TCRdb, which kept in-frame rearrangements only. Such tables lose some clones; where checked, under half of the loss comes from unresolved V genes, and the rest has no known cause. The sample records 150,000 to 200,000 clones, approximately 86% of which are singletons. The ten biggest clones cover roughly 8.2% of the sample. The sequenced sample was peripheral blood. These receptors were collected from a man aged 55-75 years with acute or convalescent COVID-19.

The rearrangement uses TRBV28 and TRBJ1-2; TRBD1 matches at 7 bases. J gave up 6 bases and V 3 bases, and 1 base lay outside the gene matches. The germline gives CDR1 MDHEN, CDR2 SYDVKM. The CDR3 extends over 12 amino acids. CDR3 loop: CASSFGQDGYTF. CDR3 DNA: TGTGCCAGCAGTTTCGGACAGGATGGCTACACCTTC.

Only one count was recorded for this clone. The V gene is TRBV11-2, the J gene TRBJ1-1, with a weak D call TRBD1 (6 bases). The CDR3 covers 12 residues. CDR1 and CDR2 from the germline V gene are SGHAT and FQNNGV. Trimming left V 5 bases short and J 10 bases short, with 14 bases between. The CDR3 protein is CASSLNRDLAFF. The CDR3 DNA follows: TGTGCCAGCAGCCTAAACAGGGATTTAGCTTTCTTT.

The J gene is TRBJ2-5, the V gene TRBV4-2, with 8 bases that match TRBD1. Trimming at V came to 4 bases and at J to 4 bases, leaving 14 bases not matched to a gene. Germline loops: CDR1 LGHNA, CDR2 YNFKEQ. The CDR3 loop spans 17 amino acids. The CDR3 is CASSPLDRAGGVETQYF. CDR3 sequence (DNA): TGTGCCAGCAGCCCCCTGGATAGGGCAGGGGGCGTAGAGACCCAGTACTTC.

This clone was recorded only once. J is TRBJ2-2 and V is TRBV6-5; possible D gene TRBD2, 6 bases. There are 15 residues in the CDR3. V was clipped by 8 bases and J by 5 bases, with 18 bases between them. Germline CDR1 MNHEY, CDR2 SVGAGI. The CDR3 here is CASPRAGRETGELFF. CDR3 in DNA: TGTGCCAGCCCTAGAGCGGGCAGGGAGACCGGGGAGCTGTTTTTT.

V is TRBV18 and J is TRBJ1-2; D uncertain. The germline V gene has CDR1 KGHSH and CDR2 LQKENI. The CDR3 covers 13 residues. Trimming stripped 5 bases from V and 6 bases from J, with 13 bases between. The CDR3 is CASSGAGLDGYTF. In nucleotides, the CDR3 is TGTGCCAGCTCAGGTGCGGGGTTAGATGGCTACACCTTC.